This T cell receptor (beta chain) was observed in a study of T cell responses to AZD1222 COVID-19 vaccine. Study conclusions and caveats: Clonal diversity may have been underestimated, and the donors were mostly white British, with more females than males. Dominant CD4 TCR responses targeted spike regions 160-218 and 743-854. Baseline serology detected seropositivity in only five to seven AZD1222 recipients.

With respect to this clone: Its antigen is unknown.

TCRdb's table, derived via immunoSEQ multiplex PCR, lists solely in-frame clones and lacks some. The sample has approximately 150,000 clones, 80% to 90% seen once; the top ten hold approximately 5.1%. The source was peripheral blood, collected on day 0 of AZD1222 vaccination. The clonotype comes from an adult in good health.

The CDR3 coding sequence is TGTGCCAGTAGTATACCAATCGGAGGGAATCAGCCCCAGCATTTT. This sequence encodes CASSIPIGGNQPQHF. V and J are TRBV19 and TRBJ1-5; no clear D. Germline loops: CDR1 LNHDA, CDR2 SQIVND (reference sequence). The CDR3 runs to 15 residues. V shed 2 bases and J shed 4 bases, with 12 bases lying between them.